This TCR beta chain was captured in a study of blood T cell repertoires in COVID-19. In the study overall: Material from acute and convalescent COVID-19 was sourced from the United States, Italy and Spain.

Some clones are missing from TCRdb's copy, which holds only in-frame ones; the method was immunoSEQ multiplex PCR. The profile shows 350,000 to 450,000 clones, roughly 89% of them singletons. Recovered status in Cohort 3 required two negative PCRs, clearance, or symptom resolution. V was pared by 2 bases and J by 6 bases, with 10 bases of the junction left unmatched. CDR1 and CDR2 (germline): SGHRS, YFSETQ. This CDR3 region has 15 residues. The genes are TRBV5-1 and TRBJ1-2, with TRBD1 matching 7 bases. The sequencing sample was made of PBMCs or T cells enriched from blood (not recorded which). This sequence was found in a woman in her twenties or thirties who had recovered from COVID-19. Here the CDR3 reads CASSLTPGQNDGYTF. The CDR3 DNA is TGCGCCAGCAGCTTAACTCCGGGACAGAATGATGGCTACACCTTC. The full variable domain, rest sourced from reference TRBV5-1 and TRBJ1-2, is KAGVTQTPRYLIKTRGQQVTLSCSPISGHRSVSWYQQTPGQGLQFLFEYFSETQRNKGNFPGRFSGRQFSNSRSEMNVSTLELGDSALYLCASSLTPGQNDGYTFGSGTRLTVV.